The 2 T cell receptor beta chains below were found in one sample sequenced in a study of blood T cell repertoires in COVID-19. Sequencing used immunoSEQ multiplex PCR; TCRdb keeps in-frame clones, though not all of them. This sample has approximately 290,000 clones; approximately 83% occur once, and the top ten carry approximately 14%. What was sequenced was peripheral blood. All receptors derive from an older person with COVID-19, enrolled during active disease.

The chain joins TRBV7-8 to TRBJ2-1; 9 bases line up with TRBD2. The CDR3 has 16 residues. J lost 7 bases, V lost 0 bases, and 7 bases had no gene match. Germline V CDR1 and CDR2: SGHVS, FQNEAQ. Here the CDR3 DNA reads TGTGCCAGCAGCTTAGCGGACGCGGGGGGGCCAAATGAGCAGTTCTTC. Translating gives CASSLADAGGPNEQFF.

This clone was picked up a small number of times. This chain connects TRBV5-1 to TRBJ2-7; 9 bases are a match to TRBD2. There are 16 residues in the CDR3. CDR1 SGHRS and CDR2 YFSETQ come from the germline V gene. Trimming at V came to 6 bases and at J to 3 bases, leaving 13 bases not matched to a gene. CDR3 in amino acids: CASKTGTSSVIYEQYF. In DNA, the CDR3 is TGCGCCAGCAAAACCGGGACTAGCTCGGTTATCTACGAGCAGTACTTC.